These 20 T cell receptor beta chains came from one sample sequenced in a study of circulating and synovial CD4+ cells in juvenile arthritis. Repertoires were generated with immunoSEQ multiplex PCR, while TCRdb's copy carries only in-frame clones and drops some. The sample consists of tens of thousands of clones, 90% to 95% of them appearing once. The sequenced material came from CD4+ T cells from blood. Source of these receptors: a human donor with juvenile idiopathic arthritis.

This chain's CDR3 is CASSRGQGAVDEQYF. The CDR3 DNA is TGTGCCAGCAGCCGGGGACAGGGGGCCGTCGACGAGCAGTACTTC. The genes are TRBV7-9 and TRBJ2-7, with 12 bases that match TRBD1. The CDR3 consists of 15 residues. The V segment lost 5 bases and the J segment 5 bases; nucleotides outside the gene matches: 7. Germline CDR1 is SEHNR and CDR2 is FQNEAQ (reference sequence).

V is TRBV6-1 and J is TRBJ2-3; 11 nucleotides match TRBD2. This CDR3 comprises 16 residues. J gave up 2 bases and V 2 bases, and 3 bases lay outside the gene matches. Germline V gene lookup returns CDR1 MNHNS and CDR2 SASEGT. The CDR3 DNA sequence: TGTGCCAGCAGTGAAATAGCGGGGGGGTTCACAGATACGCAGTATTTT. Its protein is CASSEIAGGFTDTQYF.

The rearrangement uses TRBV7-9 and TRBJ2-5; 7 bases map to TRBD1. The CDR3 has 13 amino acids. Germline V gives CDR1 SEHNR, CDR2 FQNEAQ (reference sequence). V gave up 6 bases and J gave up 2 bases; unmatched junction bases: 3. The CDR3 sequence is CASRLGQQETQYF. CDR3 bases: TGTGCCAGCAGGTTGGGACAGCAAGAGACCCAGTACTTC.

V usage is TRBV25-1 and J usage is TRBJ1-1; D is possibly TRBD1 (5 bases). The CDR3 has 14 amino acids. Trimming took 4 bases from V and 5 from J, leaving 14 bases between them. CDR1 and CDR2 (germline): MGHDK, SYGVNS. DNA of the CDR3: TGTGCCAGCAGTGGGACAAGTGGTTGGACTGAAGCTTTCTTT. It is translated as CASSGTSGWTEAFF.

This chain links TRBV2 with TRBJ2-5; D may be TRBD1 (6 bases). The DNA matches TRBJ2-7 better at its end, which makes the J call doubtful. Per germline, CDR1 SNHLY and CDR2 FYNNEI. The CDR3 covers 17 residues. The CDR3 region is CASSTSQGAVLTYEQYF. The CDR3 region has the DNA TGTGCCAGCAGTACCTCACAGGGAGCAGTTTTGACTTACGAGCAGTACTTC.

The V gene is TRBV5-1, the J gene TRBJ1-1; D ambiguous. The V end lost 3 bases, the J end lost 0 bases, and 6 bases lay between the germline ends. The germline V gene has CDR1 SGHRS and CDR2 YFSETQ. This CDR3 has 13 residues. Written as DNA, the CDR3 is TGCGCCAGCAGCTCCGGAGTGAACACTGAAGCTTTCTTT. It encodes CASSSGVNTEAFF. The entire variable domain, with the rest obtained from reference TRBV5-1 and TRBJ1-1, is as follows: KAGVTQTPRYLIKTRGQQVTLSCSPISGHRSVSWYQQTPGQGLQFLFEYFSETQRNKGNFPGRFSGRQFSNSRSEMNVSTLELGDSALYLCASSSGVNTEAFFGQGTRLTVV.

V is TRBV19 and J is TRBJ2-6; a possible D gene is TRBD1 (6 bases). The CDR3 contains 17 residues. The germline V and J ends were trimmed by 3 bases and 0 bases, with 12 bases remaining between them. Germline V lookup: CDR1 LNHDA, CDR2 SQIVND (reference sequence). Here the CDR3 reads CASSIRQAYSGANVLTF. CDR3 coding DNA: TGTGCCAGTAGTATCCGACAGGCCTACTCTGGGGCCAACGTCCTGACTTTC.

The chain recombines TRBV15 with TRBJ2-3; D is ambiguous. Trimming pared 0 bases from V and 2 bases from J, leaving 9 bases between. Germline-derived CDR1 and CDR2 are LNHNV and YYDKDF (reference sequence). CDR3 length equals 15 residues. The CDR3 coding sequence is TGTGCCACCAGCAGAGATACATTTAACACAGATACGCAGTATTTT. Protein product: CATSRDTFNTDTQYF.

The chain uses TRBV5-4 and TRBJ2-5; 9 nucleotides agree with TRBD2. V was clipped by 7 bases and J by 5 bases; unmatched bases: 12. The length of the CDR3 is 15 residues. Germline CDR1 and CDR2: SGHNT and YYREEE (reference sequence). This chain's CDR3 is CASLSGAGGLETQYF. DNA of the CDR3: TGTGCCAGCTTGTCCGGTGCGGGGGGGCTGGAGACCCAGTACTTC.

The gene calls are TRBV10-3 and TRBJ1-3, with a weak D call TRBD1 (6 bases). Germline CDR1 ENHRY, CDR2 SYGVKD. With 1 base removed from V and 2 bases from J, the gap between germline ends came to 9 bases. The CDR3 is 15 amino acids. The CDR3 loop is CAISEFRGTGNTIYF. DNA of the CDR3: TGTGCCATCAGTGAGTTCAGGGGAACTGGAAACACCATATATTTT.

This chain joins TRBV18 and TRBJ1-2, with D perhaps matching TRBD1 (5 bases). The CDR3 is 15 residues long. Germline CDR1 KGHSH, CDR2 LQKENI. Trimming cost V 4 bases and J 5 bases, with 17 bases left between them. The CDR3 reads CASSRPGGAHYGYTF. In DNA, the CDR3 is TGTGCCAGCTCACGCCCGGGTGGGGCCCATTATGGCTACACCTTC.

The chain joins TRBV18 to TRBJ1-3, with TRBD1 as a possible D gene (5 bases). The CDR3 sequence is 15 residues long. V was pared by 6 bases and J by 0 bases, with 12 bases between. Germline lookup yields CDR1 KGHSH and CDR2 LQKENI. The DNA for the CDR3 is TGTGCCAGCTCCCCGGGACTGCCCTCTGGAAACACCATATATTTT. Its protein product is CASSPGLPSGNTIYF.

The chain carries TRBV18 and TRBJ2-3; 9 bases are a match to TRBD2. Germline CDR1 KGHSH, CDR2 LQKENI. The CDR3 spans 16 residues. Trimming cost V 4 bases and J 2 bases; bases outside gene matches: 7. The CDR3 protein is CASSRSAGGNTDTQYF. The CDR3 nucleotides read TGTGCCAGCTCACGGTCAGCGGGGGGTAACACAGATACGCAGTATTTT.

This rearrangement joins TRBV7-9 to TRBJ1-3; D is uncertain. The germline CDR1 and CDR2 sequences are SEHNR and FQNEAQ (reference sequence). The CDR3 covers 17 residues. The germline V and J ends were trimmed by 5 bases and 0 bases, with 17 bases remaining between them. The CDR3 DNA reads as TGTGCCAGCAGCCCAGACACGTTCTCTTCCTCTGGAAACACCATATATTTT. Translating gives CASSPDTFSSSGNTIYF.

This chain connects TRBV10-3 to TRBJ2-6, with D possibly being TRBD2 (5 bases). Per the germline V gene, CDR1 is ENHRY and CDR2 is SYGVKD. The CDR3 contains 14 residues. The V and J ends lost 7 bases and 0 bases respectively, with 7 bases between them. The CDR3 sequence is CAIKGDSGANVLTF. The CDR3 DNA follows: TGTGCCATCAAGGGAGACTCTGGGGCCAACGTCCTGACTTTC.

The rearrangement uses TRBV7-8 and TRBJ1-1; D remains ambiguous. V lost 5 bases, J lost 0 bases, and 13 bases lay in between. The CDR3 consists of 15 residues. Germline V gene lookup returns CDR1 SGHVS and CDR2 FQNEAQ. CDR3 bases: TGTGCCAGCAGCCAGGTTTCAGTATTGAACACTGAAGCTTTCTTT. The encoded protein is CASSQVSVLNTEAFF.

J is TRBJ1-3 and V is TRBV18; D gene ambiguous. V dropped 3 bases and J dropped 0 bases, with 12 bases sitting between them. Germline loops: CDR1 KGHSH, CDR2 LQKENI. The CDR3 extends over 16 amino acids. The DNA of the CDR3 is TGTGCCAGCTCACCCTCTTGGGCAGCCTCTGGAAACACCATATATTTT. Its protein product is CASSPSWAASGNTIYF.

Details on this clone: This sample also contains other DNA sequences that code for the same CDR3. V gene TRBV28 combines with J gene TRBJ1-6; 8 positions match TRBD1. From germline, CDR1 is MDHEN and CDR2 SYDVKM. The V segment lost 7 bases and the J segment 4 bases; nucleotides outside the gene matches: 6. The CDR3 has 15 residues. CDR3 amino acids: CASNRQGAYNSPLHF. CDR3 coding DNA: TGTGCCAGCAACAGGCAGGGGGCGTATAATTCACCCCTCCACTTT.

The V call is TRBV27, the J call TRBJ2-7; weak D call: TRBD1 (6 bases). Trimming removed 6 bases from V and 3 bases from J, with 18 bases in between. The germline CDR1 and CDR2 sequences are MNHEY and SMNVEV (reference sequence). This CDR3 has 15 amino acids. This CDR3 is CASRSPTGRYYEQYF. The CDR3, as DNA: TGTGCCAGCAGATCACCGACAGGAAGGTACTACGAGCAGTACTTC.

This clone was found once. The chain has TRBV2 and TRBJ2-7; TRBD1 is a possible D gene (5 bases). The V gene lost 6 bases and the J gene lost 2 bases, with 11 bases spanning the gap. There are 13 residues in the CDR3. In germline, CDR1 is SNHLY, CDR2 FYNNEI. CDR3: CASRDTSPYEQYF. CDR3 DNA sequence: TGTGCCAGCAGGGACACCTCCCCCTACGAGCAGTACTTC. The full variable domain, with the rest looked up from reference TRBV2 and TRBJ2-7, is EPEVTQTPSHQVTQMGQEVILRCVPISNHLYFYWYRQILGQKVEFLVSFYNNEISEKSEIFDDQFSVERPDGSNFTLKIRSTKLEDSAMYFCASRDTSPYEQYFGPGTRLTVT.